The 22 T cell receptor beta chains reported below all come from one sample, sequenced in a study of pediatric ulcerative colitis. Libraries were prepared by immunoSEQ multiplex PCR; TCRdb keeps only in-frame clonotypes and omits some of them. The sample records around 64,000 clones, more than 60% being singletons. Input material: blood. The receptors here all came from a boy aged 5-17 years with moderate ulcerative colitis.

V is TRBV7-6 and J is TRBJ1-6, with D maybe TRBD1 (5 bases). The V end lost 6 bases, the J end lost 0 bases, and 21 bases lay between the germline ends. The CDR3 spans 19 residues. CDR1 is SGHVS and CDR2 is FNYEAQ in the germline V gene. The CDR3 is CASRPGTPGSSSYNSPLHF. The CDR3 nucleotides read TGTGCCAGCAGGCCCGGGACGCCCGGCTCTAGCTCCTATAATTCACCCCTCCACTTT.

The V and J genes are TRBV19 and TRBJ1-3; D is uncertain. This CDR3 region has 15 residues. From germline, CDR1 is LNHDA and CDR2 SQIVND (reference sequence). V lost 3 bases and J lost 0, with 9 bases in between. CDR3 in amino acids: CASSIEGSSGNTIYF. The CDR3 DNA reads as TGTGCCAGTAGTATTGAGGGTTCCTCTGGAAACACCATATATTTT.

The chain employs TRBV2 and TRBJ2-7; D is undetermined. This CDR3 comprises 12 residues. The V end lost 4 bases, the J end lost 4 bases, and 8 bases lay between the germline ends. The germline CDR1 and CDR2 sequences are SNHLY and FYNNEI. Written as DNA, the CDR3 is TGTGCCAGCAGTGTGGGGTCTTACGAGCAGTACTTC. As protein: CASSVGSYEQYF.

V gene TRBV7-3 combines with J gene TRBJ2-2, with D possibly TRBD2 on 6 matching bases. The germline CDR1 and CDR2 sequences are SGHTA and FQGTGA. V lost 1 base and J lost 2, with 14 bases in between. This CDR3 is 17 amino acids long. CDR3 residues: CASSLIRDFKNTGELFF. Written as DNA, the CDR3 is TGTGCCAGCAGCTTAATCCGGGACTTTAAAAACACCGGGGAGCTGTTTTTT.

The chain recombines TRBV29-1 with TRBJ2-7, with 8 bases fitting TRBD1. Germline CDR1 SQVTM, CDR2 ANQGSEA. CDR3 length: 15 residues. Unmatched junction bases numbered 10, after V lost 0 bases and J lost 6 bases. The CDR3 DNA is TGCAGCGTTGAAGATCGCAGGGGGCGCTCGTCCGAGCAGTACTTC. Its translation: CSVEDRRGRSSEQYF.

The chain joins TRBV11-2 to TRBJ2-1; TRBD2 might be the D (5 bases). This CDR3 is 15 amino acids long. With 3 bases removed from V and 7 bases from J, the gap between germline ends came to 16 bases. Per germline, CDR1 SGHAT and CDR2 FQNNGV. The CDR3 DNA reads TGTGCCAGCAGCTTGCGTGGTTCCGGGGAGAATGAGCAGTTCTTC. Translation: CASSLRGSGENEQFF.

The CDR3 loop reads CASSQPTSGGNEQFF. In DNA form, the CDR3 reads TGCGCCAGCAGCCAACCGACTAGCGGGGGAAATGAGCAGTTCTTC. The gene calls are TRBV4-1 and TRBJ2-1; 12 bases line up with TRBD2. CDR1 and CDR2 (germline): MGHRA, YSYEKL. The trim removed 2 bases at V and 7 bases at J, leaving 3 bases unmatched. The CDR3 sequence is 15 residues long.

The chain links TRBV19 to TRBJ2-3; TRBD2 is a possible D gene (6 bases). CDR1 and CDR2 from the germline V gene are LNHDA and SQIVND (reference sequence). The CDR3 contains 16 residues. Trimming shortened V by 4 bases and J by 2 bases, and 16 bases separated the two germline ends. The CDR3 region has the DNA TGTGCCAGTAGTACCGCAAGCGGGCTGGTCACAGATACGCAGTATTTT. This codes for CASSTASGLVTDTQYF.

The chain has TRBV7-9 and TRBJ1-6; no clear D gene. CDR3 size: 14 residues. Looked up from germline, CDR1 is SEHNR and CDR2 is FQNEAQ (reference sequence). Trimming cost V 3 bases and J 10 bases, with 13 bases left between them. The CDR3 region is CASSFSQAGSPLHF. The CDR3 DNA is TGTGCCAGCAGCTTTTCCCAGGCGGGCTCACCCCTCCACTTT.

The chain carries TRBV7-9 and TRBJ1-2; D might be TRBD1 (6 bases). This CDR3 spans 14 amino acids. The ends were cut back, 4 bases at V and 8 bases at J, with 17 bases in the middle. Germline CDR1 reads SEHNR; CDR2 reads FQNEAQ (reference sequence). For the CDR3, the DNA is TGTGCCAGCAGCTCCTTAGGGGGTCCGTACGGCTACACCTTC. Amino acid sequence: CASSSLGGPYGYTF.

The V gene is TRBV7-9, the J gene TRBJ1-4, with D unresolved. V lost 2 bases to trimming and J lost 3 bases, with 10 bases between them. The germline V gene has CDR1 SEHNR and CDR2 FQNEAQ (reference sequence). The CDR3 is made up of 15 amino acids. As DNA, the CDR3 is TGTGCCAGCAGCTTAAGGGAAACCCCTAATGAAAAACTGTTTTTT. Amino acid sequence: CASSLRETPNEKLFF.

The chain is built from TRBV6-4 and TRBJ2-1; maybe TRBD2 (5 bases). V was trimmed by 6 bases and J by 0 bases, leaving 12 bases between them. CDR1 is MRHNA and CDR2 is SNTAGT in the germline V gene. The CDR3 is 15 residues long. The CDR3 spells CASSTGSASYNEQFF. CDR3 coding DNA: TGTGCCAGCAGCACGGGATCGGCCTCCTACAATGAGCAGTTCTTC.

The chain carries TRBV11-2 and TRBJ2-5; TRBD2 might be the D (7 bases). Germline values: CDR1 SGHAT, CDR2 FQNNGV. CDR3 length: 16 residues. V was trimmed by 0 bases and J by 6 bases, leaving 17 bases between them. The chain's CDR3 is CASSLDGGAVGKTQYF. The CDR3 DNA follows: TGTGCCAGCAGCTTAGATGGGGGGGCTGTCGGAAAGACCCAGTACTTC.

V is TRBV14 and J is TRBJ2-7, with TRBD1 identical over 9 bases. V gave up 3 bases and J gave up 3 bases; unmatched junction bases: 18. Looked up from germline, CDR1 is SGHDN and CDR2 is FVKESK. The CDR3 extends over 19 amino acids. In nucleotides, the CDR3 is TGTGCCAGCAGCCATTTTAAGGGTAAATCCGGGACAGGGTACTACGAGCAGTACTTC. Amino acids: CASSHFKGKSGTGYYEQYF. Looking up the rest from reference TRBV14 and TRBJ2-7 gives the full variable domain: EAGVTQFPSHSVIEKGQTVTLRCDPISGHDNLYWYRRVMGKEIKFLLHFVKESKQDESGMPNNRFLAERTGGTYSTLKVQPAELEDSGVYFCASSHFKGKSGTGYYEQYFGPGTRLTVT.

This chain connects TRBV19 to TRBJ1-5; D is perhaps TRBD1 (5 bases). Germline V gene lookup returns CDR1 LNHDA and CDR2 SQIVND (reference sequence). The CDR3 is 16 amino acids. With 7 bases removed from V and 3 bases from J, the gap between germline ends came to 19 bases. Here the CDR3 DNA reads TGTGCCAGTACCACTTCATTGGTCAGGGTCAATCAGCCCCAGCATTTT. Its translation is CASTTSLVRVNQPQHF.

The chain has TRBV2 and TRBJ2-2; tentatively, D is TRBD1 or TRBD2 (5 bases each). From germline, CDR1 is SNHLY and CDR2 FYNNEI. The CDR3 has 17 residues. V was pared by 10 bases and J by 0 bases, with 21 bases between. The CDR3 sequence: CAIEGQDRFANTGELFF. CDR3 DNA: TGTGCCATCGAGGGGCAGGACCGTTTCGCGAACACCGGGGAGCTGTTTTTT.

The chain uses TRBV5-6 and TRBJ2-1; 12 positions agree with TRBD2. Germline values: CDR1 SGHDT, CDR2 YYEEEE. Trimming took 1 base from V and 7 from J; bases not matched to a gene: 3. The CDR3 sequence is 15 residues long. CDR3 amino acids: CASSLRLAGVNEQFF. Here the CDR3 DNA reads TGTGCCAGCAGCTTGAGACTAGCGGGGGTGAATGAGCAGTTCTTC. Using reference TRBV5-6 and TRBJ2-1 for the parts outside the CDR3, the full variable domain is DAGVTQSPTHLIKTRGQQVTLRCSPKSGHDTVSWYQQALGQGPQFIFQYYEEEERQRGNFPDRFSGHQFPNYSSELNVNALLLGDSALYLCASSLRLAGVNEQFFGPGTRLTVL.

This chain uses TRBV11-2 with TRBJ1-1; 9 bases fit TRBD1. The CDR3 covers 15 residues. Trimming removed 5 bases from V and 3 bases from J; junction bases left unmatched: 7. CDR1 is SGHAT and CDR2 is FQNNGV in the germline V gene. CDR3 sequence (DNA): TGTGCCAGCAGCAACTCGGGACAGGGCGACACTGAAGCTTTCTTT. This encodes CASSNSGQGDTEAFF.

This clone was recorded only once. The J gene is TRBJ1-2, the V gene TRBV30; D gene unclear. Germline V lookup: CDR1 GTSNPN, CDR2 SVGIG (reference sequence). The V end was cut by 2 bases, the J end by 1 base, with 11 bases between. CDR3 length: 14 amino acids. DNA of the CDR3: TGTGCCTGGAGTTTTTCTGACGGTAACTATGGCTACACCTTC. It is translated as CAWSFSDGNYGYTF.

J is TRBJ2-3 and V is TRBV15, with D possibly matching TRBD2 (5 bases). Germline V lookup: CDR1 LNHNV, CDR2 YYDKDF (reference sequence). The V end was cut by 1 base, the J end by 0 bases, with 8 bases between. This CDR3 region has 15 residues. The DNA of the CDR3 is TGTGCCACCAGCAGAGTGCGGGTTAGCACAGATACGCAGTATTTT. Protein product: CATSRVRVSTDTQYF.

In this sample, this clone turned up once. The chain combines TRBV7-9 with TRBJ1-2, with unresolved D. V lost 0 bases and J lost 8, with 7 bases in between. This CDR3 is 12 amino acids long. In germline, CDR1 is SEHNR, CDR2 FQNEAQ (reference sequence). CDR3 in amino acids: CASSLAQWGYTF. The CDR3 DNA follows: TGTGCCAGCAGCTTAGCGCAGTGGGGCTACACCTTC.

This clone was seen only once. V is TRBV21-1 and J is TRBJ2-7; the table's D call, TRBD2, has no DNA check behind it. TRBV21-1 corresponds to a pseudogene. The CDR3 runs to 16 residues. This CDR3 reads CASSKPGDGRDYEQYF. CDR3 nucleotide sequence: TGTGCCAGCAGCAAACCCGGGGACGGGAGGGATTACGAGCAGTACTTC.